Following are 16 T cell receptor beta chains from one sample sequenced in a study of blood T cell repertoires in COVID-19 (TCRdb year 2020). Library creation used the immunoSEQ multiplex PCR assay. As stored in TCRdb, this immuneACCESS dataset retains in-frame rearrangements with V and J assigned. A fraction of the clones does not appear; measured against another copy, unresolved V genes explain less than half of the discrepancy, and the remainder lacks a known reason. Counted in this sample were around 180,000 clones; 89% of them appeared once. The ten largest make up 2% to 2.5% of the sample. The sequencing sample was made of PBMCs or T cells enriched from blood (not recorded which). The receptor set was obtained from a woman between 40 and 55 years old with acute COVID-19.

This clone appeared a few times. The chain couples TRBV5-1 to TRBJ2-7; TRBD1 might be the D (6 bases). The CDR3 extends over 15 amino acids. Trimming shortened V by 0 bases and J by 5 bases, and 15 bases separated the two germline ends. In germline, CDR1 is SGHRS, CDR2 YFSETQ. The CDR3: CASSLEGQLRNEQYF. CDR3 nucleotides: TGCGCCAGCAGCTTGGAAGGACAGTTGAGAAACGAGCAGTACTTC. Together with reference TRBV5-1 and TRBJ2-7, the CDR3 gives the full variable domain: KAGVTQTPRYLIKTRGQQVTLSCSPISGHRSVSWYQQTPGQGLQFLFEYFSETQRNKGNFPGRFSGRQFSNSRSEMNVSTLELGDSALYLCASSLEGQLRNEQYFGPGTRLTVT.

The V gene is TRBV9, the J gene TRBJ1-1; D ambiguous. This CDR3 contains 13 residues. V was shortened by 3 bases and J by 1 base, with 7 bases between the two germline ends. CDR1 and CDR2 from the germline V gene are SGDLS and YYNGEE. The CDR3 bases are TGTGCCAGCAGCGAGACTGGGAACACTGAAGCTTTCTTT. Protein product: CASSETGNTEAFF.

CDR3 nucleotide sequence: TGTGCCAGCAGCTTGTTTAGCCCGAACACCGGGGAGCTGTTTTTT. Residues: CASSLFSPNTGELFF. The gene calls are TRBV5-4 and TRBJ2-2, with D unresolved. CDR3 length: 15 amino acids. In germline, CDR1 is SGHNT, CDR2 YYREEE (reference sequence). Deletions cut 1 base from V and 0 bases from J, with 7 bases between.

This chain connects TRBV19 to TRBJ1-5, with D unresolved. There are 13 residues in the CDR3. V shed 5 bases and J shed 2 bases, with 7 bases lying between them. The germline V gene encodes CDR1 LNHDA and CDR2 SQIVND (reference sequence). The CDR3 protein is CASSSQGNQPQHF. CDR3 DNA sequence: TGTGCCAGTAGTTCCCAGGGCAATCAGCCCCAGCATTTT.

The V gene is TRBV11-1, the J gene TRBJ2-7; the match to TRBD1 covers 7 bases. Germline assignment: CDR1 SGHAT and CDR2 FQDESV (reference sequence). CDR3 size: 15 residues. Unmatched junction bases numbered 8, after V lost 4 bases and J lost 2 bases. CDR3 coding DNA: TGTGCCAGCAGCTCCAAACAGGGGCCCACCTACGAGCAGTACTTC. Translating it yields CASSSKQGPTYEQYF.

This chain uses TRBV6-5 with TRBJ2-2; possibly TRBD1 for D (6 bases). Germline values: CDR1 MNHEY, CDR2 SVGAGI. Trimming left V 6 bases short and J 0 bases short, with 11 bases between. This CDR3 has 15 amino acids. CDR3 protein: CASSRDTSNTGELFF. The CDR3 region has the DNA TGTGCCAGCAGCCGGGACACCTCGAACACCGGGGAGCTGTTTTTT.

The table lists this clone with a count of one. This chain joins TRBV7-6 and TRBJ2-1; 10 bases agree with TRBD2. The V segment lost 6 bases and the J segment 1 base; nucleotides outside the gene matches: 6. Germline values: CDR1 SGHVS, CDR2 FNYEAQ. The CDR3 extends over 16 amino acids. As DNA, the CDR3 is TGTGCCAGCAGGCTTCAAGCGGGGGGGTCCTACAATGAGCAGTTCTTC. This translates into CASRLQAGGSYNEQFF.

V gene TRBV27 combines with J gene TRBJ1-6; D call uncertain. The CDR3 runs to 14 residues. The germline gives CDR1 MNHEY, CDR2 SMNVEV (reference sequence). V lost 5 bases, J lost 9 bases, and 14 bases lay in between. Here the CDR3 DNA reads TGTGCCAGCAGTGAGGGTCTGGGTAGTTCACCCCTCCACTTT. Encoded protein: CASSEGLGSSPLHF.

This clone has more than one count but fewer than ten. The chain joins TRBV28 to TRBJ1-6; TRBD1 aligns across 7 bases. V dropped 6 bases and J dropped 9; count of bases not matched to a gene: 2. CDR1 is MDHEN, CDR2 SYDVKM, per germline. The CDR3 extends over 12 amino acids. DNA for the CDR3: TGTGCCAGCAGGCGACAGGGTTCACCCCTCCACTTT. This sequence encodes CASRRQGSPLHF.

The rearrangement uses TRBV19 and TRBJ1-1, with TRBD1 identical over 11 bases. Germline CDR1 LNHDA, CDR2 SQIVND (reference sequence). The CDR3 length is 16 residues. V lost 3 bases and J lost 4; bases outside the gene matches: 7. The CDR3: CASSILVGTGGTEAFF. CDR3 DNA sequence: TGTGCCAGTAGTATCCTAGTGGGGACAGGGGGCACTGAAGCTTTCTTT.

This clone was counted only a few times. This chain links TRBV14 with TRBJ2-7; 13 bases line up with TRBD2. This CDR3 is built from 16 residues. The J segment lost 7 bases and the V segment lost 4 bases, leaving 10 bases of the junction unmatched. Germline V gene lookup returns CDR1 SGHDN and CDR2 FVKESK. The CDR3 sequence: CASSLGLAGNRGEQYF. The CDR3 DNA reads as TGTGCCAGCAGCCTGGGACTAGCGGGAAACAGGGGGGAGCAGTACTTC.

The chain carries TRBV27 and TRBJ1-1; D not certain. Trimming cost V 6 bases and J 3 bases, with 8 bases left between them. The CDR3 length is 12 residues. Germline V CDR1 and CDR2: MNHEY, SMNVEV (reference sequence). The CDR3 DNA reads TGTGCCAGCAGCACCACGGACACTGAAGCTTTCTTT. Translating gives CASSTTDTEAFF.

The chain uses TRBV24-1 and TRBJ1-3; 7 bases line up with TRBD1. The trim removed 8 bases at V and 2 bases at J, leaving 11 bases unmatched. Germline V CDR1 and CDR2: KGHDR, SFDVKD. CDR3 size: 16 residues. The CDR3 DNA sequence: TGTGCCACCAAAGACCCGGAGGGGGCTACTGGAAACACCATATATTTT. As protein: CATKDPEGATGNTIYF.

This chain joins TRBV6-5 and TRBJ2-3; 7 bases agree with TRBD2. The CDR3 consists of 15 residues. The V gene's germline CDR1 is MNHEY and CDR2 SVGAGI. J was trimmed by 9 bases and V by 8 bases; bases with no gene match: 17. CDR3 in DNA: TGTGCCAGCGGGGGGGATGGAATGAAGGGAGGCACGCAGTATTTT. It yields the protein CASGGDGMKGGTQYF.

The chain uses TRBV11-1 and TRBJ1-4; TRBD1 aligns across 7 bases. The germline gives CDR1 SGHAT, CDR2 FQDESV (reference sequence). V trimming: 3 bases; J trimming: 3 bases; junction bases outside the gene matches: 4. The CDR3 is made up of 15 amino acids. CDR3 nucleotides: TGTGCCAGCAGCTTTCGGGACAGCGCTAATGAAAAACTGTTTTTT. This encodes CASSFRDSANEKLFF.

The CDR3 region is CSVTQTSTGGTEAFF. The CDR3 coding sequence is TGCAGCGTTACTCAGACCTCGACAGGGGGCACTGAAGCTTTCTTT. This chain joins TRBV29-1 and TRBJ1-1; 9 bases match TRBD1. The CDR3 has 15 amino acids. The trim removed 5 bases at V and 4 bases at J, leaving 11 bases unmatched. Looked up from germline, CDR1 is SQVTM and CDR2 is ANQGSEA. The complete variable domain, with remaining parts taken from reference TRBV29-1 and TRBJ1-1, reads SAVISQKPSRDICQRGTSLTIQCQVDSQVTMMFWYRQQPGQSLTLIATANQGSEATYESGFVIDKFPISRPNLTFSTLTVSNMSPEDSSIYLCSVTQTSTGGTEAFFGQGTRLTVV.